This TCR beta chain was found in a study of metastatic and nonmetastatic thyroid tumors. Overall study context: Repertoire data that came from the blood and tumor or nodule tissue of malignant and benign thyroid patients were compared.

There are many counts of this clone. Antigen unknown. Notes on the study in general: Benign nodules reportedly had significantly lower TCR beta diversity than malignant thyroid tumors in blood and tumor.

Per the germline V gene, CDR1 is GTSNPN and CDR2 is SVGIG (reference sequence). The CDR3 is 13 residues long. Trimming cost V 3 bases and J 2 bases, with 10 bases left between them. All patients were treatment-naive before thyroid surgery. TCRdb re-called the PCR reads through MiXCR. Among 64,000 or so clones, 15% to 20% were seen once, and the ten largest hold around 9%. The sequenced material came from blood. The chain combines TRBV30 with TRBJ1-2; a weak D match, TRBD1 (6 bases). The receptor was isolated from a male donor with papillary thyroid cancer or a benign thyroid nodule (not recorded which). Some clones in this sample may be carry-over from other donors' samples. The CDR3 protein is CAWSPGQNYGYTF. CDR3 coding DNA: TGTGCCTGGAGCCCGGGACAAAACTATGGCTACACCTTC.